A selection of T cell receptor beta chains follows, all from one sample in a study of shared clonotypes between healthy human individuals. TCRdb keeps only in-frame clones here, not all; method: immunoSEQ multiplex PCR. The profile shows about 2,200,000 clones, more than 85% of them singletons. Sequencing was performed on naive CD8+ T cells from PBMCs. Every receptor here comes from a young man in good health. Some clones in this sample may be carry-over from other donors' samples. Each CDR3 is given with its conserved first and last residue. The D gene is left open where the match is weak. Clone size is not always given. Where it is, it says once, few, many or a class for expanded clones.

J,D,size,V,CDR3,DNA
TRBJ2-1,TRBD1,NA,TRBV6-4,CASSDLTGGYNEQFF,TGTGCCAGCAGTGACCTAACAGGGGGATACAATGAGCAGTTCTTC
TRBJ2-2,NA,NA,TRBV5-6,CASRLGSGTGELFF,TGTGCCAGCAGACTGGGTAGCGGCACCGGGGAGCTGTTTTTT
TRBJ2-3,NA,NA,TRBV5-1,CASSLIPGRTSTDTQYF,TGCGCCAGCAGCTTGATACCGGGGAGGACTAGCACAGATACGCAGTATTTT
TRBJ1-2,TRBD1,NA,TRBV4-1,CASSPRVLDTGENYGYTF,TGCGCCAGCAGCCCCCGAGTCCTTGATACAGGGGAGAACTATGGCTACACCTTC
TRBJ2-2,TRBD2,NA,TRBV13,CASSFLGTTNTGELFF,TGTGCCAGCAGCTTTCTCGGGACTACCAACACCGGGGAGCTGTTTTTT
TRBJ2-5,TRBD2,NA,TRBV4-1,CASSLRLADRRAQYF,TGCGCCAGCAGCCTGAGACTAGCGGACCGCAGGGCCCAGTACTTC
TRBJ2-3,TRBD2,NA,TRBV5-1,CASFLGGSSAMRTDTQYF,TGCGCCAGCTTTCTGGGCGGGAGCTCGGCTATGAGGACAGATACGCAGTATTTT
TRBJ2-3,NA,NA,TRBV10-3,CAISESVGIQSMGTQYF,TGTGCCATCAGTGAGTCGGTCGGTATCCAAAGTATGGGTACGCAGTATTTT
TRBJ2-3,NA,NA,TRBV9,CASSIQFPDTQYF,TGTGCCAGCAGTATACAGTTCCCCGATACGCAGTATTTT
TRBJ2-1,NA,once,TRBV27,CASSPLNNEQFF,TGTGCCAGCAGTCCCCTTAACAATGAGCAGTTCTTC
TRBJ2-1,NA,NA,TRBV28,CASSFAGLEQFF,TGTGCCAGCAGTTTTGCCGGACTAGAGCAGTTCTTC
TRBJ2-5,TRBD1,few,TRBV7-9,CASSLPTGGQETQYF,TGTGCCAGCAGCTTACCGACAGGGGGCCAAGAGACCCAGTACTTC
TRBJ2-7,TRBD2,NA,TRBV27,CASSGVWVAGVGEQYF,TGTGCCAGCAGTGGGGTATGGGTCGCGGGAGTCGGGGAGCAGTACTTC
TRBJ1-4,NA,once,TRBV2,CASRNWANEKLFF,TGTGCCAGCAGGAATTGGGCTAATGAAAAACTGTTTTTT
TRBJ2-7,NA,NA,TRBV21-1,CASRPRGYRDMMSYEQYF,TGTGCCAGCCGCCCCAGGGGGTACCGGGACATGATGTCCTACGAGCAGTACTTC
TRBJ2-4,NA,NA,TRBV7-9,CASSPPGPLAKNIQYF,TGTGCCAGCAGCCCTCCGGGACCGCTAGCCAAAAACATTCAGTACTTC
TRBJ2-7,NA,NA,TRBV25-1,CASSESAASSYEQYF,TGTGCCAGCAGTGAATCAGCGGCCAGCTCCTACGAGCAGTACTTC
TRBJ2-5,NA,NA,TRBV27,CASSSLKVQETQYF,TGTGCCAGCAGTTCTCTTAAGGTCCAAGAGACCCAGTACTTC
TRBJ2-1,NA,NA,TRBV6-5,CASSSQLVSYNEQFF,TGTGCCAGCAGTTCTCAACTTGTGTCCTACAATGAGCAGTTCTTC
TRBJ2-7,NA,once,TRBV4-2,CASSPLGTEQYF,TGTGCCAGCAGCCCCTTAGGCACAGAGCAGTACTTC
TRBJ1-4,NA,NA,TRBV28,CASSFEGMDEKLFF,TGTGCCAGCAGTTTTGAGGGCATGGATGAAAAACTGTTTTTT
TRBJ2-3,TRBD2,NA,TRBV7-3,CASSLAGGVTDTQYF,TGTGCCAGCAGTCTAGCGGGAGGGGTCACAGATACGCAGTATTTT
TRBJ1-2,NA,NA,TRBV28,CASNLIGGGDYGYTF,TGTGCCAGCAACCTCATTGGGGGGGGTGACTATGGCTACACCTTC
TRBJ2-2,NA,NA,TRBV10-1,CASSGQGPLRGTGELFF,TGCGCCAGCAGTGGCCAGGGGCCCCTCCGTGGCACCGGGGAGCTGTTTTTT
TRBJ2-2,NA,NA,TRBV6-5,CASSYYYGGTGELFF,TGTGCCAGCAGTTACTACTACGGCGGGACGGGGGAGCTGTTTTTT
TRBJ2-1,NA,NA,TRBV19,CASSSVSEQFF,TGTGCCAGTAGTTCTGTCAGTGAGCAGTTCTTC
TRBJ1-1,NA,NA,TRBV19,CASSMNGNTEAFF,TGTGCCAGTAGTATGAACGGGAACACTGAAGCTTTCTTT
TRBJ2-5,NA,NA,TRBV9,CASSVRRDQETQYF,TGTGCCAGCAGCGTACGCAGGGACCAAGAGACCCAGTACTTC
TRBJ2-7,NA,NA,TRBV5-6,CASSLNWGEQYF,TGTGCCAGCAGCTTGAATTGGGGGGAGCAGTACTTC
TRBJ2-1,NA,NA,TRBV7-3,CASSLDNNVQFRAEPDHEQFF,TGTGCCAGCAGCTTAGATAATAATGTTCAGTTCCGAGCGGAGCCGGACCATGAGCAGTTCTTC
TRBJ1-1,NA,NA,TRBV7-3,CASSLVGGAEAFF,TGTGCCAGCAGCTTAGTGGGTGGGGCTGAAGCTTTCTTT
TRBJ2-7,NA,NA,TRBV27,CASSFRVSAHEQYF,TGTGCCAGCAGTTTTAGGGTCTCCGCCCACGAGCAGTACTTC
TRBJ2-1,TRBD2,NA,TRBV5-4,CASSSWTRNSYNEQFF,TGTGCCAGCAGCTCATGGACTAGGAACTCCTACAATGAGCAGTTCTTC
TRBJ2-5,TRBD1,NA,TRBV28,CASSPPVTGGKETQYF,TGTGCCAGCAGTCCGCCCGTGACAGGGGGCAAGGAGACCCAGTACTTC
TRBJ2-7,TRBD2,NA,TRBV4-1,CASSQEARTSRYEQYF,TGCGCCAGCAGCCAAGAGGCCCGGACTAGTCGATACGAGCAGTACTTC
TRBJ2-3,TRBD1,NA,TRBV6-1,CASSERPDRGTDTQYF,TGTGCCAGCAGTGAAAGGCCGGACAGGGGGACAGATACGCAGTATTTT
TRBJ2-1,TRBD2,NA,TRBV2,CASSRSGRTNNEQFF,TGTGCCAGCAGTAGAAGCGGGAGGACTAACAATGAGCAGTTCTTC
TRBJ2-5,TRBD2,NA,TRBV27,CASSLSGLGKETQYF,TGTGCCAGCAGTTTATCAGGACTAGGAAAAGAGACCCAGTACTTC
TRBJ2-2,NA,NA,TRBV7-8,CASSLSGFSGELFF,TGTGCCAGCAGCTTATCAGGGTTCTCGGGGGAGCTGTTTTTT
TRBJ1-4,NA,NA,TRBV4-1,CASSPSSAEGVFEKLFF,TGCGCCAGCAGCCCTTCATCCGCCGAAGGGGTTTTTGAAAAACTGTTTTTT
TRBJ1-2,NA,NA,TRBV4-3,CASSEGVNNNYGYTF,TGCGCCAGCAGCGAGGGCGTCAATAATAACTATGGCTACACCTTC
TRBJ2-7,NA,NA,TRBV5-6,CASSLGAVTYEQYF,TGTGCCAGCAGCTTGGGTGCGGTAACCTACGAGCAGTACTTC
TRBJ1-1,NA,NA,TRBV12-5,CASGVGYTEAFF,TGTGCTAGTGGTGTAGGGTACACTGAAGCTTTCTTT
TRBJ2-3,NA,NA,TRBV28,CASTRPYMGTDTQYF,TGTGCCAGCACCCGCCCCTATATGGGCACAGATACGCAGTATTTT